This TCR beta chain was captured by sequencing in a study of blood T cell repertoires in COVID-19. About the research overall: The study drew acute and convalescent COVID-19 samples from the United States, Italy and Spain. T cells, B-cell-depleted T cells, or PBMCs provided the cDNA or gDNA that served as material.

Source study methods: By means of reference gene primer amplification, nucleated cell counts were estimated. Profiling relied on immunoSEQ multiplex PCR, and the TCRdb table lists in-frame clones only, not all of them. The V and J calls and clone size come from that table; D and trimming were worked out from the DNA. The sample yields 45,000 to 60,000 clones, 70% to 90% seen once. Trimming took off 0 bases at V and 6 bases at J, with 17 bases between the two ends. There are 17 residues in the CDR3. CDR1 SGHTA and CDR2 FQGTGA come from the germline V gene. The specimen sequenced was peripheral blood. The chain joins TRBV7-3 to TRBJ2-2; D remains ambiguous. This clonotype was obtained from a human donor in a cohort sampled during active COVID-19. The CDR3 spells CASSLTWLVDSPGELFF. The CDR3 DNA reads TGTGCCAGCAGCTTAACGTGGCTAGTAGATAGCCCCGGGGAGCTGTTTTTT.